The 30 T cell receptor beta chains listed next were all sequenced from one sample in a study of response to subunit inactivated influenza vaccine. TCRdb re-derived calls from the RT-PCR reads in MiXCR, one entry per CDR3 protein. The sample lists 450,000 to 500,000 distinct CDR3 sequences, roughly 9.8% occurring once. Source: PBMCs from blood, taken about 40 days after vaccination. The source is a man between 45 and 60 years old who received an inactivated influenza vaccine.

The chain couples TRBV5-1 to TRBJ2-7; TRBD1 or TRBD2 may be the D gene (5 bases each). V lost 4 bases and J 0 bases, leaving 14 bases between the germline ends. In germline, CDR1 is SGHRS, CDR2 YFSETQ. This CDR3 is built from 15 residues. The CDR3: CASSQSGTVSYEQYF. The CDR3 DNA is TGCGCCAGCAGCCAGTCCGGGACGGTCTCCTACGAGCAGTACTTC.

Only a few counts were recorded for this clonotype. The genes are TRBV12-3 or TRBV12-4 and TRBJ1-5; D remains unclear. The CDR3 consists of 14 residues. Trimming pared 3 bases from V and 0 bases from J, leaving 6 bases between. CDR3 sequence reads: CASSFTHSNQPQHF. The CDR3 coding sequence is TGTGCCAGCAGTTTTACGCATAGCAATCAGCCCCAGCATTTT.

This clonotype was picked up a small number of times. V and J are TRBV3-1 and TRBJ1-2; 7 bases fit TRBD1. Germline trimming cut 1 base from V and 4 bases from J; bases unmatched to any gene: 9. Germline assignment: CDR1 LGHDT and CDR2 YNNKEL (reference sequence). This CDR3 is 16 amino acids long. CDR3: CASSQVPTGLRYGYTF. The CDR3 DNA sequence: TGTGCCAGCAGCCAAGTTCCGACAGGGCTCCGCTATGGCTACACCTTC.

The table lists this clonotype with many counts. The rearrangement links TRBV3-1 to TRBJ2-1; D gene unclear. V was shortened by 0 bases and J by 3 bases, with 6 bases between the two germline ends. The CDR3 contains 14 residues. Per the germline V gene, CDR1 is LGHDT and CDR2 is YNNKEL (reference sequence). DNA of the CDR3: TGTGCCAGCAGCCAAGATTTGAGCTACAATGAGCAGTTCTTC. It encodes CASSQDLSYNEQFF.

This clonotype was seen ten or more times. The chain is built from TRBV7-2 and TRBJ2-7; TRBD1 agrees at 9 bases. Trimming at V came to 5 bases and at J to 3 bases, leaving 8 bases not matched to a gene. Germline lookup yields CDR1 SGHTA and CDR2 FQGNSA. The CDR3 loop spans 15 amino acids. CDR3 residues: CASSLPGQGFYEQYF. As DNA, the CDR3 is TGTGCCAGCAGCCTACCGGGACAGGGATTCTACGAGCAGTACTTC. The entire variable domain, with the rest obtained from reference TRBV7-2 and TRBJ2-7, is as follows: GAGVSQSPSNKVTEKGKDVELRCDPISGHTALYWYRQSLGQGLEFLIYFQGNSAPDKSGLPSDRFSAERTGGSVSTLTIQRTQQEDSAVYLCASSLPGQGFYEQYFGPGTRLTVT.

This clonotype was counted a few times. The chain links TRBV10-3 to TRBJ2-1; 9 nucleotides align to TRBD2. CDR3 size: 16 residues. Trimming at V came to 0 bases and at J to 9 bases, leaving 9 bases not matched to a gene. Germline V CDR1 and CDR2: ENHRY, SYGVKD. The CDR3 protein is CAISESEIAGVSEQFF. The CDR3, as DNA: TGTGCCATCAGTGAGTCGGAAATAGCGGGAGTAAGTGAGCAGTTCTTC.

The chain uses TRBV12-3 or TRBV12-4 and TRBJ1-3; D is unresolved. Trimming took 7 bases from V and 0 from J, leaving 10 bases between them. The CDR3 has 14 residues. CDR3 nucleotides: TGTGCCAGCATAGCGGTGCACTCTGGAAACACCATATATTTT. Its protein is CASIAVHSGNTIYF.

This clonotype was recorded many times. The rearrangement links TRBV10-3 to TRBJ1-3; D remains ambiguous. The CDR3 length is 15 residues. The germline gives CDR1 ENHRY, CDR2 SYGVKD. V dropped 5 bases and J dropped 4 bases, with 15 bases sitting between them. CDR3 amino acids: CAISNPGVGGNTIYF. The CDR3 DNA follows: TGTGCCATCAGTAACCCCGGGGTTGGAGGAAACACCATATATTTT.

The chain uses TRBV4-3 and TRBJ2-5; D remains ambiguous. CDR3 length: 15 residues. Germline-derived CDR1 and CDR2 are LGHNA and YSLEER. V lost 0 bases and J 4 bases, leaving 12 bases between the germline ends. The CDR3 bases are TGCGCCAGCAGCCAAGATCAGGCAGCCGTAGAGACCCAGTACTTC. Its translation: CASSQDQAAVETQYF.

The V gene is TRBV7-8, the J gene TRBJ2-2, with D perhaps TRBD1 or TRBD2 (6 bases each). CDR1 SGHVS and CDR2 FQNEAQ come from the germline V gene. This CDR3 region has 15 residues. V gave up 5 bases and J gave up 16 bases, with 26 bases separating them. The CDR3 DNA sequence: TGTGCCAGCAGCCTAGAACCGGGCAGGCCCGAGGGGGGGTTTTTT. Translated: CASSLEPGRPEGGFF.

In its sample, this clonotype was seen a few times. The V call is TRBV10-3, the J call TRBJ2-5; no definite D call. V was clipped by 5 bases and J by 4 bases, with 5 bases between them. There are 11 residues in the CDR3. Germline V gives CDR1 ENHRY, CDR2 SYGVKD. The CDR3, as DNA: TGTGCCATCAGTTCCGCAGAGACCCAGTACTTC. Protein product: CAISSAETQYF.

The chain couples TRBV6-2 or TRBV6-3 to TRBJ1-5; D not resolved. CDR1 is MNHEY and CDR2 is SVGEGT in the germline V gene. With 7 bases removed from V and 0 bases from J, the gap between germline ends came to 13 bases. CDR3 size: 15 residues. Here the CDR3 DNA reads TGTGCCAGCACCTACTCCATATCTAGCAATCAGCCCCAGCATTTT. Translation: CASTYSISSNQPQHF.

The sample holds many counts of this clonotype. This sequence joins TRBV5-6 and TRBJ1-2; D remains unclear. V lost 2 bases and J lost 0, with 5 bases in between. The CDR3 has 13 amino acids. Germline lookup yields CDR1 SGHDT and CDR2 YYEEEE. The DNA for the CDR3 is TGTGCCAGCAGCTTTGGAGCTAACTATGGCTACACCTTC. Translated, it gives CASSFGANYGYTF.

This clonotype was picked up a small number of times. The chain recombines TRBV6-4 with TRBJ2-1, with 11 positions matching TRBD2. Losses at the gene ends were 8 bases for V and 4 bases for J; bases not matched to a gene: 25. Germline CDR1 MRHNA, CDR2 SNTAGT. The CDR3 runs to 21 residues. The CDR3, as DNA: TGTGCCAGCTCCACTATGATGCTGACTAGCGGGAAATCCCGACCTTACAATGAGCAGTTCTTC. It specifies CASSTMMLTSGKSRPYNEQFF.

The chain carries TRBV14 and TRBJ2-5, with 7 positions matching TRBD1. This CDR3 region has 14 residues. V was pared by 3 bases and J by 4 bases, with 5 bases of the junction left unmatched. CDR1 SGHDN and CDR2 FVKESK come from the germline V gene. The CDR3 DNA is TGTGCCAGCAGCCACCCGGACAGGCTAGAGACCCAGTACTTC. Its protein product is CASSHPDRLETQYF.

The rearrangement uses TRBV5-6 and TRBJ1-1; TRBD1 matches at 7 bases. The V gene end was trimmed by 4 bases and the J gene end by 4 bases; junction bases not matched to a gene: 10. This CDR3 comprises 15 residues. Germline V CDR1 and CDR2: SGHDT, YYEEEE. CDR3 region: CASSRTGAPGTEAFF. CDR3 nucleotide sequence: TGTGCCAGCAGCCGCACAGGGGCGCCTGGCACTGAAGCTTTCTTT.

This chain connects TRBV18 to TRBJ2-7; TRBD2 agrees at 7 bases. The germline V gene encodes CDR1 KGHSH and CDR2 LQKENI. The CDR3 spans 14 residues. V lost 3 bases and J lost 2; bases outside the gene matches: 4. The CDR3: CASSPEAGTYEQYF. Here the CDR3 DNA reads TGTGCCAGCTCACCGGAAGCGGGAACCTACGAGCAGTACTTC. Full variable domain (missing parts from reference TRBV18 and TRBJ2-7): NAGVMQNPRHLVRRRGQEARLRCSPMKGHSHVYWYRQLPEEGLKFMVYLQKENIIDESGMPKERFSAEFPKEGPSILRIQQVVRGDSAAYFCASSPEAGTYEQYFGPGTRLTVT.

The chain couples TRBV7-8 to TRBJ2-1; 12 bases are a match to TRBD2. The CDR3 contains 15 residues. V shed 5 bases and J 6 bases; nucleotides not matched to a gene: 5. Germline CDR1 reads SGHVS; CDR2 reads FQNEAQ. The CDR3 DNA reads as TGTGCCAGCAGCGGGAGGACTAGCGGGGCCAATGAGCAGTTCTTC. Residues: CASSGRTSGANEQFF. The full variable domain, rest sourced from reference TRBV7-8 and TRBJ2-1, is GAGVSQSPRYKVAKRGQDVALRCDPISGHVSLFWYQQALGQGPEFLTYFQNEAQLDKSGLPSDRFFAERPEGSVSTLKIQRTQQEDSAVYLCASSGRTSGANEQFFGPGTRLTVL.

This clonotype was found a few times. The chain joins TRBV2 to TRBJ2-2; 8 bases match TRBD2. The ends lost 9 bases at V and 4 bases at J; junction bases unmatched: 10. This CDR3 is built from 15 residues. CDR1 SNHLY and CDR2 FYNNEI come from the germline V gene. CDR3 loop: CARQTGTRVTGELFF. DNA for the CDR3: TGTGCCAGACAAACCGGGACTAGGGTCACCGGGGAGCTGTTTTTT.

The rearrangement links TRBV20-1 to TRBJ1-1; no definite D call. The CDR3 contains 12 residues. V was cut by 2 bases and J by 8 bases, with 12 bases left in between. Germline CDR1 and CDR2: DFQATT and SNEGSKA (reference sequence). The CDR3 DNA reads TGCAGTGCTAGACCCAACGAGGCAGAAGCTTTCTTT. Amino acids: CSARPNEAEAFF.

This clonotype has ten or more counts. This chain joins TRBV12-3 or TRBV12-4 and TRBJ2-7, with D hard to call. The V gene lost 6 bases and the J gene lost 3 bases, with 6 bases spanning the gap. The CDR3 sequence is 11 residues long. DNA for the CDR3: TGTGCCAGCAGCGAAAGCTACGAGCAGTACTTC. This codes for CASSESYEQYF.

This clonotype has only a few counts. V and J are TRBV5-1 and TRBJ2-7; 9 positions match TRBD1. Trimming took 4 bases from V and 5 from J; bases not matched to a gene: 7. Germline V CDR1 and CDR2: SGHRS, YFSETQ. This CDR3 is built from 14 residues. The CDR3 coding sequence is TGCGCCAGCAGCCTGTGGACAGGGGAGGACGAGCAGTACTTC. Translation: CASSLWTGEDEQYF. The entire variable domain, with the rest obtained from reference TRBV5-1 and TRBJ2-7, is as follows: KAGVTQTPRYLIKTRGQQVTLSCSPISGHRSVSWYQQTPGQGLQFLFEYFSETQRNKGNFPGRFSGRQFSNSRSEMNVSTLELGDSALYLCASSLWTGEDEQYFGPGTRLTVT.

This clonotype is medium-sized by share. V gene TRBV12-3 or TRBV12-4 combines with J gene TRBJ2-1; D remains ambiguous. The CDR3 is made up of 14 amino acids. The V end lost 1 base, the J end lost 2 bases, and 6 bases lay between the germline ends. The CDR3 coding sequence is TGTGCCAGCAGTTTAGACAGTACCTACAATGAGCAGTTCTTC. Residues: CASSLDSTYNEQFF.

This rearrangement joins TRBV11-2 to TRBJ2-7, with 11 positions matching TRBD1. Looked up from germline, CDR1 is SGHAT and CDR2 is FQNNGV. V was clipped by 4 bases and J by 3 bases; unmatched bases: 5. The CDR3 loop spans 15 amino acids. CDR3 coding DNA: TGTGCCAGCAGCTGGGGGACAGGGGGAGTCTACGAGCAGTACTTC. The encoded protein is CASSWGTGGVYEQYF.

The chain uses TRBV29-1 and TRBJ2-3, with D tentatively TRBD1 (5 bases). V dropped 4 bases and J dropped 5 bases, with 16 bases sitting between them. The CDR3 covers 14 residues. Germline V lookup: CDR1 SQVTM, CDR2 ANQGSEA. CDR3 region: CSVASIGQGDTQYF. As DNA, the CDR3 is TGCAGCGTTGCTTCAATTGGCCAGGGAGATACGCAGTATTTT.

In this sample, this clonotype turned up many times. This chain uses TRBV5-1 with TRBJ2-7; D not resolved. The germline V and J ends were trimmed by 0 bases and 12 bases, with 16 bases remaining between them. CDR1 and CDR2 from the germline V gene are SGHRS and YFSETQ. The CDR3 is 13 residues long. The CDR3 nucleotides read TGCGCCAGCAGCTTGGAGTTAGTGACACTTCCGTACTTC. Amino acids: CASSLELVTLPYF.

This clonotype was seen a few times. V gene TRBV7-9 combines with J gene TRBJ2-7; 12 bases align to TRBD2. Germline CDR1 SEHNR, CDR2 FQNEAQ (reference sequence). V shed 5 bases, J shed 2 bases, and the junction held 1 base outside the gene matches. This CDR3 spans 14 amino acids. CDR3 region: CASSASGRAYEQYF. DNA for the CDR3: TGTGCCAGCAGCGCTAGCGGGAGGGCCTACGAGCAGTACTTC.

This clonotype was counted ten times or more. The chain employs TRBV9 and TRBJ2-1; a possible D gene is TRBD1 (8 bases). Trimming removed 3 bases at V and 0 bases at J, with 10 bases between. Per the germline V gene, CDR1 is SGDLS and CDR2 is YYNGEE. There are 15 residues in the CDR3. As DNA, the CDR3 is TGTGCCAGCAGCGACAGGGGGGGCTCCTACAATGAGCAGTTCTTC. It specifies CASSDRGGSYNEQFF.

This chain uses TRBV9 with TRBJ1-1, with 9 bases lining up with TRBD1. Trimming removed 2 bases from V and 3 bases from J; junction bases left unmatched: 5. Germline V gene lookup returns CDR1 SGDLS and CDR2 YYNGEE. CDR3 length: 15 residues. The CDR3 region is CASSVEGQGYTEAFF. The CDR3 DNA follows: TGTGCCAGCAGCGTTGAGGGACAGGGCTACACTGAAGCTTTCTTT.

This clonotype has only a few counts. The V gene is TRBV12-3 or TRBV12-4, the J gene TRBJ2-1, with 9 bases aligning to TRBD2. The J segment lost 4 bases and the V segment lost 3 bases, leaving 1 base of the junction unmatched. The CDR3 is 14 amino acids. CDR3 region: CASSFLAGYNEQFF. The CDR3, as DNA: TGTGCCAGCAGTTTTCTAGCGGGGTACAATGAGCAGTTCTTC.